This T cell receptor beta chain derives from a study of blood T cell repertoires in COVID-19. Study overall: COVID-19 samples collected from the United States, Italy and Spain covered acute and convalescent phases.

The CDR3 contains 17 residues. J gave up 2 bases and V 8 bases, and 15 bases lay outside the gene matches. CDR1 is ENHRY and CDR2 is SYGVKD in the germline V gene. The repertoire was sequenced with immunoSEQ multiplex PCR; TCRdb's copy has only in-frame clones and lacks some. The profile covers fewer than 250,000 clones, with about 80% appearing a single time and around 2.5% taken by the ten largest. Sequenced: peripheral blood. The sequence was collected from a woman aged 40-49 years with active or convalescent COVID-19. This sequence joins TRBV10-3 and TRBJ2-7, with TRBD2 identical over 10 bases. CDR3 in DNA: TGTGCCATCCTACCTCCCTCTAGCGGGAGTGTCCCCTACGAGCAGTACTTC. Translation: CAILPPSSGSVPYEQYF.